The present T cell receptor (beta chain) was sequenced within a study of vaccination and CD4 T cells after COVID-19. Findings of the study overall: For convalescent patients, 304 of the 307 vaccine-specific clones analyzed were classified as spike mono-reactive. In convalescent patients, a median about 90% of post-vaccine SARS-CoV-2-reactive clones appeared only after vaccination. The median number of SARS-CoV-2-reactive clonotypes increased from about 20 to 38, a change that did not reach significance.

This clonotype was counted a few times. Its target is not known. Cultured CD4+ T-cell DNA underwent Oncomine TCR Beta short-read sequencing. A single record per CDR3 protein comes from TCRdb applying MiXCR to the PCR reads. The sample has 25,000 to 30,000 distinct CDR3 sequences, approximately 62% seen once. CDR3 length: 15 amino acids. V was shortened by 7 bases and J by 1 base, with 15 bases between the two germline ends. Germline CDR1 reads SNHLY; CDR2 reads FYNNEI. Treatment specified: roughly 11-day PBMC culture with coronavirus spike peptide pools or control peptides (ViraFEST assay). Replacement of half the medium with fresh IL-2 medium took place on days 3 and 7.

This TCR derives from a human donor who received a COVID-19 vaccine. The chain couples TRBV2 to TRBJ2-3; TRBD2 might be the D (5 bases). Sample: CD4+ T cells from blood, cultured in vitro, taken after SARS-CoV-2 vaccination. CDR3 nucleotides: TGTGCCAGCACTACAATAGGGAGAGGCACAGATACGCAGTATTTT. Residues: CASTTIGRGTDTQYF.